A selection of T cell receptor beta chains follows, all from one sample in a study of blood T cells in healthy people across ages. TCRdb reprocessed the 5' RACE reads via MiXCR and lists one record per CDR3 protein. The sample carries about 1,800,000 distinct CDR3 sequences, 28% recorded once. The sample comprised blood. The receptors derive from a woman aged 25-40 years in good health. Both conserved end residues are part of each CDR3.

J: TRBJ2-7
V: TRBV29-1
CDR3: CSVQGVYEQYF

J: TRBJ2-3
V: TRBV20-1
CDR3: CSATNAARTRHTQYF

J: TRBJ1-2
V: TRBV4-2
CDR3: CASSQDSSGNYHGYTF

J: TRBJ2-5
V: TRBV27
CDR3: CASKTTSGGETQYF

J: TRBJ2-7
V: TRBV20-1
CDR3: CSAINQLAGYEQYF

J: TRBJ2-1
V: TRBV19
CDR3: CASSIPSLAGVYNEQFF

J: TRBJ2-7
V: TRBV4-1
CDR3: CAGSQGGGSSYEQYF

J: TRBJ2-2
V: TRBV5-1
CDR3: CASSWAPGELFF

J: TRBJ2-7
V: TRBV29-1
CDR3: CSVRGTAVYEQYF

J: TRBJ1-1
V: TRBV7-9
CDR3: CASSSQGNTEAFF

J: TRBJ2-7
V: TRBV2
CDR3: CASRAEGGYEQYF

J: TRBJ2-7
V: TRBV7-2
CDR3: CASSPVRAGGGYEQYF

J: TRBJ2-5
V: TRBV20-1
CDR3: CSAKLAGEETQYF

J: TRBJ2-5
V: TRBV5-1
CDR3: CASSGQDQETQYF

J: TRBJ1-1
V: TRBV20-1
CDR3: CSARPGTGDYTEAFF

J: TRBJ2-7
V: TRBV6-6
CDR3: CASSYVRNYEQYF

J: TRBJ2-5
V: TRBV2
CDR3: CASTQENTQETQYF

J: TRBJ1-2
V: TRBV5-1
CDR3: CASSLSLGRDGHGYTF

J: TRBJ2-1
V: TRBV29-1
CDR3: CSVSGEQFF

J: TRBJ2-1
V: TRBV11-2
CDR3: CATQSLGDYNEQSF

J: TRBJ2-2
V: TRBV6-5
CDR3: CASSTFNTGELFF

J: TRBJ2-3
V: TRBV24-1
CDR3: CATSDSGASAITDTQYF

J: TRBJ1-1
V: TRBV12-3/TRBV12-4
CDR3: CASSPATRDNTEAFF

J: TRBJ2-3
V: TRBV20-1
CDR3: CSAVGIPPDTQYF

J: TRBJ2-1
V: TRBV20-1
CDR3: CSAPGRGPRNEQFF

J: TRBJ1-1
V: TRBV30
CDR3: CAWSSRTGYNTEAFF

J: TRBJ2-5
V: TRBV29-1
CDR3: CSVGPGLLKETQYF

J: TRBJ2-3
V: TRBV9
CDR3: CASSDTGSSDTRYF

J: TRBJ2-1
V: TRBV6-5
CDR3: CASSYSKRGAAGRSIGEQFF

J: TRBJ2-3
V: TRBV5-1
CDR3: CASNLDGGRTDTQYF

J: TRBJ1-4
V: TRBV4-1
CDR3: CASSQDGRWLFF

J: TRBJ2-1
V: TRBV4-1
CDR3: CASSQVDGFGGEQFF

J: TRBJ2-1
V: TRBV7-3
CDR3: CASSSQGGSLPRLNEQFF

J: TRBJ1-1
V: TRBV6-1
CDR3: CASSEQQNTEAFF

J: TRBJ1-4
V: TRBV12-3/TRBV12-4
CDR3: CASTSSEENLFF

J: TRBJ2-1
V: TRBV18
CDR3: CASSPITSEQFF

J: TRBJ1-2
V: TRBV4-1
CDR3: CASSQEGRKDYTF

J: TRBJ2-3
V: TRBV10-3
CDR3: CAIRPLTSGGVGDTQYF

J: TRBJ2-1
V: TRBV20-1
CDR3: CSAKAGQGYNEQFF

J: TRBJ2-7
V: TRBV7-2
CDR3: CASSCLLVVGEQYF

J: TRBJ1-5
V: TRBV5-6
CDR3: CASSLGSGVGSQHF

J: TRBJ2-3
V: TRBV7-3
CDR3: CASRPAGDTQYF